This TCR beta chain was recovered during a study of CD8 T cells in ankylosing spondylitis (dated by TCRdb to 2016 to 2017). The study in broad terms: T cell receptor beta repertoires were profiled in healthy donors and ankylosing spondylitis patients so that disease-linked TCR variants could be found. In total, the full study cohort was made up of 95 to 110 healthy donors and 25 ankylosing spondylitis patients. Peripheral blood was sampled, and synovial fluid was additionally collected from ankylosing spondylitis patients.

General study outcomes and caveats: The disease-linked clones were reported to be significantly enriched in matched synovial fluid samples from ankylosing spondylitis patients. Blood from ankylosing spondylitis patients appeared to be characterized by a TCR beta motif made up of seven or eight highly homologous amino acid variants. The disease-linked clones had a CD8+ phenotype and were found at relatively low frequencies in peripheral blood. Some TCR beta motif variants had previously been reported in synovial fluid and blood of reactive arthritis patients, which suggested common disease-initiation mechanisms.

The run used an Illumina HiSeq 2500. Quantitative 5'-RACE with molecular barcodes was used to prepare TCR beta libraries. Under the source paper's analysis protocol: To identify disease-linked TCR variants, a new computational method was used, one built on a probabilistic model of VDJ rearrangement. TCRdb redid the processing of the public reads, applying fastp at Q25 and MiXCR, and retained in-frame beta chains. Under each unique CDR3 protein, matching rows form one entry showing the most common genes and DNA. The authors' filters were not applied to this entry. The sample profile shows approximately 350,000 distinct CDR3 sequences; 20% to 25% of them were found once. The top ten hold under 15% of the sample. This clonotype has a handful of counts. It has no known antigen specificity. No clone much larger than this one lies a single base away; base qualities are absent. For this chain, trimming is 6 bases at the V end and 2 bases at the J end, and the number of junction bases without a gene match is 7. Based on the germline V gene, the CDR1 and CDR2 sequences are SGHNT and YENEEA. The CDR3 contains 14 residues, cysteine and phenylalanine counted. Only the CDR3 part of the read is kept: 42 bases, read in frame from the first base.

The material sequenced was blood, either unsorted or a sorted T cell fraction (not recorded which). Rearrangement joined TRBV11-3 to TRBJ2-7, with 7 bases matching TRBD1. The receptor comes from a male donor with ankylosing spondylitis or in good health (not recorded which). The nucleotide sequence reads as follows: TGTGCCAGCAGTAAGTCGGGACAGCCCTACGAGCAGTACTTC. It codes for CASSKSGQPYEQYF. Beyond the CDR3, the reference TRBV11-3 and TRBJ2-7 genes provide the residues; the full variable domain reads: EAGVVQSPRYKIIEKKQPVAFWCNPISGHNTLYWYLQNLGQGPELLIRYENEEAVDDSQLPKDRFSAERLKGVDSTLKIQPAELGDSAVYLCASSKSGQPYEQYFGPGTRLTVT.